This record covers a single T cell receptor beta chain. There is no known antigen for this receptor. No base quality information exists; no much larger clone differs at one position. The CDR1 and CDR2 encoded by the germline V gene are SGHTA and FQGTGA. Relative to germline, V is 2 bases shorter and J is 8 bases shorter, with 9 bases between their ends. The CDR3 runs 12 residues from the cysteine to the phenylalanine. Only CDR3 DNA is held: 36 bases, read in frame from base 1. About 500 nanograms of biopsy DNA per sample were submitted for commercial TCRB immunosequencing. Adaptive Biotechnology amplified the CDR3 regions from genomic DNA with a two-step multiplex PCR designed to control amplification bias. Primers for every V and J gene segment were used in the first PCR, and barcodes and Illumina adapters were added in the second PCR. CDR3 libraries were sequenced on an Illumina instrument. Concerning the study's data processing: Analysis combined the vendor-provided pipelines with custom analysis of raw data in R/Bioconductor under R version 3.3.0. Clonality, which ranges from 0 to 1, was calculated as the inverse of the normalised Shannon entropy across all productive clones. High-frequency clones were defined as the repertoire share of the top 100 clones, retaining only clones passing a 95% confidence test. Repertoire diversity was measured with the Simpson index, and overlap between samples was measured with the Morisita-Horn index. Not all clones reach the TCRdb copy of this immuneACCESS table, which keeps in-frame sequences only. Checked studies attribute under half of the gap to unresolved V genes and leave the rest unexplained. The V and J calls and the clone size are those of that table, but D and trimming were determined from the DNA. The sample table records roughly 60,000 clones; 85% to 90% of these occur just once. The ten most abundant clones make up approximately 2% of the sample.

The data derive from a study of T cell repertoires in ileal Crohn's disease (dated by TCRdb to the late 2010s). Study-level background: The median duration of disease was approximately eight years, and at the time of surgery about a third of patients were active smokers. A total of some 170 mucosal samples from 60 or so patients were sequenced, collected from several sites on the surgical specimen as well as at postoperative endoscopy. A prospective multicentre cohort supplied the 50 to 70 Crohn's disease patients whose TCR repertoires were analysed. Postoperative therapy was given to about half of the patients, with thiopurines administered to more than 10 patients and anti-TNF agents administered to more than 15 patients. The study was conducted in parallel with a multicentre cohort that was designed to identify predictors of early endoscopic recurrence following ileocolonic resection. Every patient underwent surgery because of a complication, which was stricturing disease in around 61% of cases and penetrating disease in about 39%. Neoterminal ileum biopsies obtained at postoperative colonoscopy were designated as M6 samples. A Rutgeerts score above i0 was used to define endoscopic postoperative recurrence. Beyond this particular receptor, the publication reports: Sorted CD8 T cells carried more high-frequency clones than CD4 T cells, suggesting mucosal expansions were mainly CD8. The timing of postoperative endoscopy varied within the first year after surgery, and the median delay was 6.9 months. Compared with non-smokers, patients who were active smokers at surgery showed a significantly higher proportion of clonal expansions (25.9% vs 17.9%, p=0.02). Only a subgroup of patients, of unstated size, had mucosal CD4 and CD8 T cells sorted and sequenced. Higher percentages of high-frequency clones at the time of surgery were linked to endoscopic recurrence, and every patient with clonality above 26.8% (18/57) had recurrence.

The time point label of this sample denotes: neoterminal ileum biopsy at postoperative endoscopy, about 6 months after surgery. Adults with ileal or ileocolonic Crohn's disease for whom ileocolonic resection was indicated were considered eligible. Before DNA extraction, whole ileal mucosal biopsies were kept frozen at -80 degrees C. Genomic DNA was extracted from frozen whole biopsies with a TRizol-based method and quantified on a NanoDrop 2000 spectrophotometer. Sample: ileal tissue. The sequence derives from an adult with Crohn's disease. The rearrangement joined TRBV7-3 to TRBJ1-1; TRBD1 is a possible D gene, resting on 6 matching bases. The nucleotide sequence is TGTGCCAGCAGCTTACCAGGGGCCGAAGCTTTCTTT. Translated, it gives CASSLPGAEAFF.